Each of the 10 T cell receptor beta chains below was sequenced from the same sample in a study of blood T cell repertoires in COVID-19. Method: immunoSEQ multiplex PCR; TCRdb's copy keeps in-frame clones and lacks some. Of 200,000 to 250,000 clones listed, approximately 82% are singletons. Material: peripheral blood. The receptors come from a woman older than 75 with acute or convalescent COVID-19.

The CDR3 DNA follows: TGTGCCAGCAGTTCCCCACAGGGAAACACTGAAGCTTTCTTT. This encodes CASSSPQGNTEAFF. J is TRBJ1-1 and V is TRBV6-9; D is possibly TRBD1 (6 bases). The V and J ends lost 4 bases and 2 bases respectively, with 11 bases between them. The CDR3 totals 14 residues. The germline V gene encodes CDR1 MNHGY and CDR2 SVAAGI.

The V call is TRBV6-5, the J call TRBJ1-1; D is unclear. The CDR3 runs to 14 residues. V shed 0 bases and J shed 4 bases, with 9 bases lying between them. CDR1 and CDR2 (germline): MNHEY, SVGAGI. CDR3 bases: TGTGCCAGCAGTTACTCGATCAGGTCCACTGAAGCTTTCTTT. This sequence encodes CASSYSIRSTEAFF.

The rearrangement joins TRBV7-8 to TRBJ1-5, with D uncertain. The CDR3 has 15 amino acids. The germline CDR1 and CDR2 sequences are SGHVS and FQNEAQ. Deletions cut 5 bases from V and 1 base from J, with 12 bases between. This CDR3 is CASSNRRESNQPQHF. In nucleotides, the CDR3 is TGTGCCAGCAGCAACCGGCGGGAAAGCAATCAGCCCCAGCATTTT.

This chain links TRBV11-3 with TRBJ2-7; 9 bases are shared with TRBD2. The CDR3 runs 15 residues. The V segment lost 4 bases and the J segment 5 bases; nucleotides outside the gene matches: 9. Looked up from germline, CDR1 is SGHNT and CDR2 is YENEEA. This CDR3 is CASSSGAGGGHEQYF. For the CDR3, the DNA is TGTGCCAGCAGCTCGGGAGCGGGGGGCGGCCACGAGCAGTACTTC.

Comments on this clone: The sample holds other DNA sequences that translate to the same CDR3. The chain has TRBV9 and TRBJ1-2; TRBD1 is a possible D gene (5 bases). The germline CDR1 and CDR2 sequences are SGDLS and YYNGEE. The CDR3 sequence is 13 residues long. V was pared by 3 bases and J by 4 bases, with 10 bases between. In DNA form, the CDR3 reads TGTGCCAGCAGCGCGGGGGGTTCCTATGGCTACACCTTC. Residues: CASSAGGSYGYTF.

The chain is built from TRBV11-2 and TRBJ1-6; D perhaps matches TRBD1 (5 bases). The ends were cut back, 5 bases at V and 6 bases at J, with 11 bases in the middle. The CDR3 contains 14 residues. The germline gives CDR1 SGHAT, CDR2 FQNNGV. CDR3 in amino acids: CASSRGSSNSPLHF. The CDR3 bases are TGTGCCAGCAGCCGGGGGTCCAGTAATTCACCCCTCCACTTT.

The V gene is TRBV19, the J gene TRBJ2-7; D might be TRBD1 (5 bases). V was clipped by 1 base and J by 2 bases, with 9 bases between them. From germline, CDR1 is LNHDA and CDR2 SQIVND (reference sequence). The length of the CDR3 is 14 residues. CDR3 DNA sequence: TGTGCCAGTAGTATAGGCCCAGGGCCCTACGAGCAGTACTTC. It encodes CASSIGPGPYEQYF. Combining the CDR3 with reference TRBV19 and TRBJ2-7 gives the whole variable domain DGGITQSPKYLFRKEGQNVTLSCEQNLNHDAMYWYRQDPGQGLRLIYYSQIVNDFQKGDIAEGYSVSREKKESFPLTVTSAQKNPTAFYLCASSIGPGPYEQYFGPGTRLTVT.

The chain recombines TRBV28 with TRBJ2-1; TRBD2 might be the D (6 bases). This CDR3 has 12 amino acids. V was pared by 8 bases and J by 4 bases, with 9 bases between. CDR1 and CDR2 (germline): MDHEN, SYDVKM. CDR3 sequence: CASGGWYNEQFF. The CDR3 DNA reads TGTGCCAGCGGAGGGTGGTACAATGAGCAGTTCTTC.

The chain carries TRBV3-1 (or the pseudogene TRBV3-2) and TRBJ2-5, with TRBD1 matching over 7 bases. The junction had 6 bases not matched to a gene; V was cut back by 1 base and J by 1 base. Germline-derived CDR1 and CDR2 are LGHDT and YNNKEL (reference sequence). The CDR3 length is 16 residues. The CDR3 loop is CASSQGTRTGQETQYF. CDR3 coding DNA: TGTGCCAGCAGCCAAGGGACCCGGACAGGCCAAGAGACCCAGTACTTC.

This chain connects TRBV7-2 to TRBJ1-5, with 12 bases fitting TRBD1. The germline gives CDR1 SGHTA, CDR2 FQGNSA. The CDR3 is 18 amino acids. Trimming cost V 1 base and J 6 bases; bases outside gene matches: 10. CDR3 sequence: CASSLVGDRGRGAQPQHF. CDR3 bases: TGTGCCAGCAGCTTAGTGGGGGACAGGGGGCGCGGGGCTCAGCCCCAGCATTTT.